This T cell receptor beta chain is from a study of blood T cell repertoires in COVID-19. In the study overall: Some COVID-19 samples were acute and others convalescent; all came from the United States, Italy and Spain. The cDNA or gDNA used as material had been derived from T cells, B-cell-depleted T cells, or PBMCs.

Methods used by the authors: Reference gene primer amplification gave estimated nucleated cell counts. Repertoires were generated with immunoSEQ multiplex PCR, while TCRdb's copy carries only in-frame clones and drops some. The V and J calls and clone size come from that table; D and trimming were worked out from the DNA. Of over 400,000 clones in the sample, roughly nine tenths were seen once. Seattle's cohort entered during active infection and was followed longitudinally. The sequence derives from a woman between 50 and 59 years old with COVID-19, enrolled during active disease. The sequenced sample was peripheral blood.

This CDR3 is CASRAGGPYNSPLHF. CDR3 nucleotide sequence: TGTGCCAGCAGAGCAGGGGGACCCTATAATTCACCCCTCCACTTT. The chain joins TRBV2 to TRBJ1-6; TRBD1 aligns across 7 bases. Germline loops: CDR1 SNHLY, CDR2 FYNNEI. The trim removed 6 bases at V and 2 bases at J, leaving 4 bases unmatched. The CDR3 is 15 residues long.